This is a list of T cell receptor beta chains from one sample in a study of shared clonotypes between healthy human individuals. Clones were read by immunoSEQ multiplex PCR, and TCRdb kept only the in-frame ones, dropping some. The sample holds around 2.5 million clones, 93% seen once. The sequencing sample was made of naive CD4+ T cells from PBMCs. The origin of the receptors is a man aged 18 to 35 in good health. Some clones in this sample may be carry-over from other donors' samples. The CDR3 runs from the conserved cysteine through the conserved F or W. The order of the fields is J gene, D gene, V gene, CDR3 protein, CDR3 DNA. D genes are given only for firm matches.

>TRBJ1-5|TRBD1|TRBV28
CAIQRAQGALGQPQHF
TGTGCCATTCAACGAGCCCAGGGGGCCCTGGGGCAGCCCCAGCATTTT
>TRBJ1-6|NA|TRBV30
CAWSRQAYNSPLHF
TGTGCCTGGAGCCGACAGGCGTATAATTCACCCCTCCACTTT
>TRBJ2-7|NA|TRBV20-1
CSVPHPHEQYF
TGCAGTGTCCCGCACCCCCACGAGCAGTACTTC
>TRBJ1-3|NA|TRBV9
CASSRQSNSGNTIYF
TGTGCCAGCAGCCGACAAAGTAACTCTGGAAACACCATATATTTT
>TRBJ1-2|NA|TRBV29-1
CSVRPANYGYTF
TGCAGCGTTAGGCCGGCTAACTATGGCTACACCTTC
>TRBJ1-2|TRBD1|TRBV28
CASSVTGDYGYTF
TGTGCCAGCAGTGTGACAGGGGACTATGGCTACACCTTC
>TRBJ1-2|NA|TRBV28
CASSSSGTDYGYTF
TGTGCCAGCAGTTCAAGCGGGACTGACTATGGCTACACCTTC
>TRBJ2-3|NA|TRBV9
CASSVAGGGGLGTQYF
TGTGCCAGCAGCGTAGCGGGGGGAGGGGGACTGGGTACGCAGTATTTT
>TRBJ1-1|TRBD1|TRBV15
CATSREFPRQGFYTEAFF
TGTGCCACCAGCAGAGAATTCCCCAGACAGGGGTTTTATACTGAAGCTTTCTTT
>TRBJ2-3|TRBD2|TRBV7-2
CASSFGTGLAADTQYF
TGTGCCAGCAGCTTTGGGACGGGCCTAGCGGCAGATACGCAGTATTTT
>TRBJ2-3|TRBD2|TRBV9
CASSVTSAGTDTQYF
TGTGCCAGCAGCGTGACTAGCGCTGGCACAGATACGCAGTATTTT
>TRBJ2-7|TRBD1|TRBV5-1
CASSLAGRGNYEQYF
TGCGCCAGCAGCTTGGCCGGCAGGGGGAACTACGAGCAGTACTTC